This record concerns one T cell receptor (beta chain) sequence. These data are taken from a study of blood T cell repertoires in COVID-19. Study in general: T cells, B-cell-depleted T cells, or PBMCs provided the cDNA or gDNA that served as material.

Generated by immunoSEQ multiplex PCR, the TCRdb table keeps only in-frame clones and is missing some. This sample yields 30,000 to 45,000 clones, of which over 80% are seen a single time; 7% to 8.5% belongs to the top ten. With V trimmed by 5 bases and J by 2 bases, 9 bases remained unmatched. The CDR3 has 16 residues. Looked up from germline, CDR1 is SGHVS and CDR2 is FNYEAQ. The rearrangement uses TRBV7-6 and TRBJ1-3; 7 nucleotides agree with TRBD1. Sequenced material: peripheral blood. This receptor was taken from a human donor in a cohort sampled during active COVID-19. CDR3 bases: TGTGCCAGCAGCAGACGACAGGGTTCAACTGGAAACACCATATATTTT. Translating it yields CASSRRQGSTGNTIYF.